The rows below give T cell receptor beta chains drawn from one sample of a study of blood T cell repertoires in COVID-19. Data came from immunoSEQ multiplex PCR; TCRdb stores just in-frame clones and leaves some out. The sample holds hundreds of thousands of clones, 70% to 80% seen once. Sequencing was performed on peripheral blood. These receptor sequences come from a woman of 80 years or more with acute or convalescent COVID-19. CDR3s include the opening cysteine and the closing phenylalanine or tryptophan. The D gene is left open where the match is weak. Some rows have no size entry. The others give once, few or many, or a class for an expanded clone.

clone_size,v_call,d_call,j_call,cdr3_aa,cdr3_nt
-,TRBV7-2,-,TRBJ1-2,CASSLAGALSYGYTF,TGTGCCAGCAGCTTAGCGGGGGCACTCTCCTATGGCTACACCTTC
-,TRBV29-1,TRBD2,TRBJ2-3,CSVDTSGTDTQYF,TGCAGCGTTGATACTAGCGGCACAGATACGCAGTATTTT
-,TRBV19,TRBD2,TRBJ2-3,CASSRAGARTDTQYF,TGTGCCAGTAGCCGAGCGGGGGCGCGCACAGATACGCAGTATTTT
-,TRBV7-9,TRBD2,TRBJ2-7,CASRPGLAGGGEQYF,TGTGCCAGCAGACCCGGACTAGCGGGGGGTGGCGAGCAGTACTTC
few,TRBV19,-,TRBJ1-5,CASSMRESNQPQHF,TGTGCCAGTAGTATGAGGGAGAGCAATCAGCCCCAGCATTTT
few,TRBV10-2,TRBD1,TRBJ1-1,CASSFDRGTEAFF,TGCGCCAGCAGTTTCGACAGGGGCACTGAAGCTTTCTTT
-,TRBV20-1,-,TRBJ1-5,CSASATGSNQPQHF,TGCAGTGCTAGTGCCACAGGGAGCAATCAGCCCCAGCATTTT
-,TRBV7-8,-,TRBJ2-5,CASSLRGFRETQYF,TGTGCCAGCAGCTTACGAGGGTTCCGAGAGACCCAGTACTTC
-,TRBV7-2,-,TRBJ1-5,CASSLNSYSNQPQHF,TGTGCCAGCAGCTTGAACAGTTATAGCAATCAGCCCCAGCATTTT
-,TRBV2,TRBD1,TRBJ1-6,CASSDHRGDNSPLHF,TGTGCCAGCAGTGATCACAGGGGGGATAATTCACCCCTCCACTTT
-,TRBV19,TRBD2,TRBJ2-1,CASSIGTSGRYNEQFF,TGTGCCAGTAGTATTGGGACTAGCGGGAGGTACAATGAGCAGTTCTTC